One sample yielded the 26 T cell receptor beta chains listed below, sequenced in a study of Ad26.COV2.S vaccination and SARS-CoV-2 variants. Treatment meaning: 19 received Ad26.COV2.S at low or high dose, single or two shots; roughly 5 received placebo; per-sample allocation not given. The samples date from day 63 after the first vaccine or placebo injection. Only in-frame clones appear in the TCRdb table, and some are missing; sequencing was by immunoSEQ multiplex PCR. The sample includes 350,000 to 500,000 clones, roughly 87% of them seen just once. The sample consisted of peripheral blood, taken in a trial of Ad26.COV2.S vaccine versus placebo. The receptor source for this set is a person between 18 and 60 years old who received the Ad26.COV2.S COVID-19 vaccine or a placebo.

This clone was found once. V and J are TRBV12-3 or TRBV12-4 and TRBJ1-5; D is undetermined. This CDR3 has 13 amino acids. V was clipped by 5 bases and J by 5 bases, with 10 bases between them. As DNA, the CDR3 is TGTGCCAGCAGTACCCAGGAAGATCAGCCCCAGCATTTT. It specifies CASSTQEDQPQHF.

V usage is TRBV2 and J usage is TRBJ2-1, with 10 nucleotides matching TRBD1. Germline V lookup: CDR1 SNHLY, CDR2 FYNNEI. Trimming took 8 bases from V and 4 from J; bases not matched to a gene: 5. The CDR3 spans 14 residues. CDR3 residues: CASVRDRGYNEQFF. As DNA, the CDR3 is TGTGCCAGCGTCCGGGACAGGGGATACAATGAGCAGTTCTTC.

CDR3 sequence reads: CASRKGGEKLFF. In nucleotides, the CDR3 is TGTGCCAGCAGAAAAGGGGGGGAAAAACTGTTTTTT. The rearrangement joins TRBV11-2 to TRBJ1-4; TRBD1 is a possible D gene (6 bases). V lost 6 bases, J lost 8 bases, and 10 bases lay in between. This CDR3 region has 12 residues. Germline CDR1 SGHAT, CDR2 FQNNGV.

The rearrangement uses TRBV6-2 or TRBV6-3 and TRBJ1-1; D is unresolved. The germline V gene has CDR1 MNHEY and CDR2 SVGEGT. The germline V and J ends were trimmed by 3 bases and 1 base, with 12 bases remaining between them. The CDR3 runs 15 residues. DNA for the CDR3: TGTGCCAGCAGTTATTTAATTTCCGGGAACACTGAAGCTTTCTTT. This translates into CASSYLISGNTEAFF.

The chain employs TRBV29-1 and TRBJ2-2; weak D call: TRBD2 (6 bases). V dropped 7 bases and J dropped 4 bases, with 10 bases sitting between them. Per the germline V gene, CDR1 is SQVTM and CDR2 is ANQGSEA. The CDR3 runs to 12 residues. The CDR3 here is CSAGAGTGELFF. CDR3 in DNA: TGCAGCGCGGGAGCGGGCACCGGGGAGCTGTTTTTT.

This chain uses TRBV19 with TRBJ2-2; D is unresolved. Per germline, CDR1 LNHDA and CDR2 SQIVND (reference sequence). The germline V and J ends were trimmed by 7 bases and 4 bases, with 16 bases remaining between them. This CDR3 contains 15 residues. The CDR3 here is CASTPSGRATGELFF. The CDR3, as DNA: TGTGCCAGTACCCCAAGTGGCAGAGCCACCGGGGAGCTGTTTTTT.

The chain links TRBV10-1 to TRBJ2-7; 10 positions agree with TRBD1. Germline-derived CDR1 and CDR2 are WNHNN and SYGVQD (reference sequence). Trimming at V came to 4 bases and at J to 1 base, leaving 7 bases not matched to a gene. The length of the CDR3 is 16 residues. The CDR3, as DNA: TGCGCCAGCAGTGGTCCGGCGGACAGGGGGTCCTACGAGCAGTACTTC. It encodes CASSGPADRGSYEQYF.

V gene TRBV6-9 combines with J gene TRBJ2-5; D may be TRBD2 (5 bases). The germline V gene has CDR1 MNHGY and CDR2 SVAAGI. CDR3 length: 15 amino acids. Between the trimmed V and J ends, which lost 8 bases and 2 bases, there was a span of 18 bases. CDR3 sequence: CASELIAPGQETQYF. The CDR3 DNA follows: TGTGCCAGCGAGTTAATCGCCCCGGGGCAAGAGACCCAGTACTTC.

The chain links TRBV7-3 to TRBJ1-1; D remains ambiguous. Germline CDR1 is SGHTA and CDR2 is FQGTGA. The CDR3 sequence is 13 residues long. The germline V and J ends were trimmed by 0 bases and 5 bases, with 7 bases remaining between them. CDR3 amino acids: CASSLTVITEAFF. The DNA of the CDR3 is TGTGCCAGCAGCTTAACGGTGATAACTGAAGCTTTCTTT.

This chain links TRBV6-5 with TRBJ2-1, with D perhaps TRBD2 (6 bases). CDR1 is MNHEY and CDR2 is SVGAGI in the germline V gene. The CDR3 has 14 residues. Trimming pared 8 bases from V and 4 bases from J, leaving 15 bases between. CDR3 sequence reads: CASRFGGNYNEQFF. As DNA, the CDR3 is TGTGCCAGCCGCTTTGGGGGGAATTACAATGAGCAGTTCTTC.

This chain uses TRBV11-2 with TRBJ2-1, with TRBD2 identical over 8 bases. The CDR3 totals 14 residues. From germline, CDR1 is SGHAT and CDR2 FQNNGV. V lost 5 bases to trimming and J lost 9 bases; unmatched junction nucleotides: 9. In DNA, the CDR3 is TGTGCCAGCAGCCTACGGGGGGGTCAGGTTGAGCAGTTCTTC. Translation: CASSLRGGQVEQFF.

The genes are TRBV4-2 and TRBJ2-2, with TRBD2 identical over 8 bases. CDR3 length: 16 amino acids. J was trimmed by 7 bases and V by 0 bases; bases with no gene match: 7. Per the germline V gene, CDR1 is LGHNA and CDR2 is YNFKEQ. The CDR3 spells CASSQEGERERGELFF. In nucleotides, the CDR3 is TGTGCCAGCAGCCAAGAGGGCGAGCGGGAGCGCGGGGAGCTGTTTTTT.

This chain links TRBV7-9 with TRBJ2-1; 11 nucleotides agree with TRBD2. This CDR3 spans 15 amino acids. The germline V gene has CDR1 SEHNR and CDR2 FQNEAQ (reference sequence). V trimming: 5 bases; J trimming: 5 bases; junction bases outside the gene matches: 5. CDR3 amino acids: CASSPRLAGHNEQFF. Written as DNA, the CDR3 is TGTGCCAGCAGCCCCCGACTAGCGGGGCACAATGAGCAGTTCTTC.

This clone showed up just a few times. The chain uses TRBV6-2 or TRBV6-3 and TRBJ2-7; D might be TRBD1 or TRBD2, each matching 6 bases. Germline V gene sequence: CDR1 MNHEY, CDR2 SVGEGT. The CDR3 covers 13 residues. The V and J ends lost 6 bases and 5 bases respectively, with 14 bases between them. CDR3 bases: TGTGCCAGCAGCCAAGGGGGGTGGAACGAGCAGTACTTC. It yields the protein CASSQGGWNEQYF.

This chain joins TRBV6-5 and TRBJ1-3; no definite D call. Trimming cost V 11 bases and J 2 bases, with 16 bases left between them. This CDR3 spans 14 amino acids. Germline V gives CDR1 MNHEY, CDR2 SVGAGI. In DNA, the CDR3 is TGTGCCTCGACAATGCGGGATACTGGAAACACCATATATTTT. This encodes CASTMRDTGNTIYF.

The chain couples TRBV19 to TRBJ2-7; TRBD2 matches at 9 bases. Germline CDR1 LNHDA, CDR2 SQIVND (reference sequence). Trimming at V came to 6 bases and at J to 0 bases, leaving 6 bases not matched to a gene. The CDR3 loop spans 15 amino acids. CDR3 residues: CASRRSGRSSYEQYF. The CDR3 nucleotides read TGTGCCAGTAGAAGGAGCGGGAGGAGCTCCTACGAGCAGTACTTC. The variable domain in full, completed from reference TRBV19 and TRBJ2-7, reads DGGITQSPKYLFRKEGQNVTLSCEQNLNHDAMYWYRQDPGQGLRLIYYSQIVNDFQKGDIAEGYSVSREKKESFPLTVTSAQKNPTAFYLCASRRSGRSSYEQYFGPGTRLTVT.

This chain joins TRBV7-3 and TRBJ2-1, with 13 bases aligning to TRBD2. Per the germline V gene, CDR1 is SGHTA and CDR2 is FQGTGA. The CDR3 is 17 residues long. V shed 5 bases, J shed 4 bases, and the junction held 8 bases outside the gene matches. The CDR3 is CASSMTSGGIGYNEQFF. CDR3 nucleotides: TGTGCCAGCAGCATGACTAGCGGGGGGATTGGTTACAATGAGCAGTTCTTC.

V and J are TRBV11-3 and TRBJ1-4, with D perhaps TRBD1 (5 bases). CDR1 and CDR2 from the germline V gene are SGHNT and YENEEA. The V end was cut by 5 bases, the J end by 0 bases, with 10 bases between. This CDR3 has 15 amino acids. For the CDR3, the DNA is TGTGCCAGCAGCCCGACAGAAGCAACTAATGAAAAACTGTTTTTT. Translated: CASSPTEATNEKLFF.

This sequence joins TRBV6-2 or TRBV6-3 and TRBJ2-5; 7 nucleotides align to TRBD1. Germline CDR1 and CDR2: MNHEY and SVGEGT. The V gene end was trimmed by 5 bases and the J gene end by 2 bases; junction bases not matched to a gene: 5. This CDR3 is 14 amino acids long. The CDR3 loop reads CASSPPGQQETQYF. The DNA for the CDR3 is TGTGCCAGCAGTCCCCCGGGACAGCAAGAGACCCAGTACTTC.

V gene TRBV19 combines with J gene TRBJ1-5, with TRBD1 identical over 7 bases. CDR1 is LNHDA, CDR2 SQIVND, per germline (reference sequence). This CDR3 is 16 amino acids long. Trimming at V came to 3 bases and at J to 8 bases, leaving 13 bases not matched to a gene. CDR3: CASSMRSGQYGKPQHF. The CDR3 DNA reads TGTGCCAGTAGTATGAGGTCGGGACAGTATGGGAAGCCCCAGCATTTT.

The chain is built from TRBV30 and TRBJ1-6; 10 nucleotides agree with TRBD1. There are 14 residues in the CDR3. Germline CDR1 is GTSNPN and CDR2 is SVGIG (reference sequence). Trimming removed 4 bases from V and 7 bases from J; junction bases left unmatched: 4. The DNA of the CDR3 is TGTGCCTGGAACCGGGGACAGGGGAATTCACCCCTCCACTTT. Its translation: CAWNRGQGNSPLHF.

The chain carries TRBV7-9 and TRBJ1-2; 11 positions agree with TRBD1. The germline CDR1 and CDR2 sequences are SEHNR and FQNEAQ (reference sequence). CDR3 length: 16 amino acids. After removal of 6 bases from V and 3 bases from J, the junction contained 9 bases not matched to a gene. In nucleotides, the CDR3 is TGTGCCAGCAGATTACCTTGGACAGGGGGCGACTATGGCTACACCTTC. This gives the protein CASRLPWTGGDYGYTF.

This chain uses TRBV5-4 with TRBJ2-1; D ambiguous. The CDR3 spans 14 residues. Trimming stripped 0 bases from V and 5 bases from J, with 9 bases between. Looked up from germline, CDR1 is SGHNT and CDR2 is YYREEE (reference sequence). In DNA form, the CDR3 reads TGTGCCAGCAGCTTGGCGGATTTGAACAATGAGCAGTTCTTC. It codes for CASSLADLNNEQFF.

The V gene is TRBV12-5, the J gene TRBJ1-2; the match to TRBD1 covers 10 bases. The CDR3 is 17 residues long. With 5 bases clipped from V and 5 bases from J, the junction kept 14 bases outside the gene matches. Germline values: CDR1 LGHNT, CDR2 FRNRAP. The CDR3 DNA sequence: TGTGCTAGTGGTGGGGAGACAGGGGGCATAGGGGAATATGGCTACACCTTC. This codes for CASGGETGGIGEYGYTF.

This chain uses TRBV28 with TRBJ2-7; TRBD2 agrees at 8 bases. CDR3 length equals 17 residues. Germline V CDR1 and CDR2: MDHEN, SYDVKM. V dropped 2 bases and J dropped 0; count of bases not matched to a gene: 9. In DNA, the CDR3 is TGTGCCAGCAGTTTACTGCGTACTAGCGGTAGCTCCTACGAGCAGTACTTC. Its translation is CASSLLRTSGSSYEQYF.

The chain carries TRBV7-2 and TRBJ2-7; D remains unclear. CDR3 length: 13 residues. Germline V lookup: CDR1 SGHTA, CDR2 FQGNSA. V was cut by 8 bases and J by 2 bases, with 13 bases left in between. The CDR3 region has the DNA TGTGCCAGCGGGGTAGCCCGAACCTACGAGCAGTACTTC. Amino acid sequence: CASGVARTYEQYF.